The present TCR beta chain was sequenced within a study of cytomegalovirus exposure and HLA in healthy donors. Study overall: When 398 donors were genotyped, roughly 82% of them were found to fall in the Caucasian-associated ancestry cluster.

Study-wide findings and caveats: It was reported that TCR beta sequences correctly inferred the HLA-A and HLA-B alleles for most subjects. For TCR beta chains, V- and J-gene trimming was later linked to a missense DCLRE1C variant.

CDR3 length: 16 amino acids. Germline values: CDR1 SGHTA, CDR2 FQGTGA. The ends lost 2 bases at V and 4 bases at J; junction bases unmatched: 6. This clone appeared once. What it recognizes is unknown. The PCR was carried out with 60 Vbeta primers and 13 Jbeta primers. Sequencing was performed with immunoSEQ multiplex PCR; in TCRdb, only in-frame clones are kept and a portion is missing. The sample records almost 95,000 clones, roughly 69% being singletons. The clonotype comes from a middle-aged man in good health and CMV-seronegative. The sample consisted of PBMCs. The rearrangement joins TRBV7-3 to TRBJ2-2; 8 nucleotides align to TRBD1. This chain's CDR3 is CASSLYRQGATGELFF. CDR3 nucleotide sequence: TGTGCCAGCAGCTTATATCGTCAGGGGGCCACCGGGGAGCTGTTTTTT.